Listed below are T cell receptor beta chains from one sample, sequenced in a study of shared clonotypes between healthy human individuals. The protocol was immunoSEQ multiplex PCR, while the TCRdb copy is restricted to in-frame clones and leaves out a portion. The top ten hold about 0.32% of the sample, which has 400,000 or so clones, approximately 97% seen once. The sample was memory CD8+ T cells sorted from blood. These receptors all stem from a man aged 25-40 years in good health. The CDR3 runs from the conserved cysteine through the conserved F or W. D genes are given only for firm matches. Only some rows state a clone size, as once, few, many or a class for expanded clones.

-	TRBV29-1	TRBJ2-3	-	TGCAGCGTGGGCGTGGGGTACGCAGATACGCAGTATTTT	CSVGVGYADTQYF
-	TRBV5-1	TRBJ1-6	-	TGCGCCAGCAGCTTTAGGGGAAATAATTCACCCCTCCACTTT	CASSFRGNNSPLHF
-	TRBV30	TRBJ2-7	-	TGTGCCTGGGCTAAAAAGCGCGAGCAGTACTTC	CAWAKKREQYF
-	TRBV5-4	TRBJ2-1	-	TGTGCCAGCAGCTTGGGGGGGTCAGAAGAGCAGTTCTTC	CASSLGGSEEQFF
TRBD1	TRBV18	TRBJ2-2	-	TGTGCCAGCTCACCACAGGGGGCCCCGAACACCGGGGAGCTGTTTTTT	CASSPQGAPNTGELFF
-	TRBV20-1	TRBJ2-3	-	TGCAGTCCTGCGGACACAGATACGCAGTATTTT	CSPADTDTQYF
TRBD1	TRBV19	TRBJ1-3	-	TGTGCCAGTAGTTCCCAGACAGGGGGCTCTGGAAACACCATATATTTT	CASSSQTGGSGNTIYF
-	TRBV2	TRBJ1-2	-	TGTGCCAGCAGTGAAGGGGGGAGTGGTCGAGGCTACACCTTC	CASSEGGSGRGYTF
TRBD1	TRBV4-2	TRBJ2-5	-	TGTGCCAGCAGCCAGGCAAACACAGGGGGCAGGGAGACCCAGTACTTC	CASSQANTGGRETQYF
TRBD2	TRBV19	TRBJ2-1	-	TGTGCCAGTAGTCCCCGGACTAGCGGGAGTGATGAGCAGTTCTTC	CASSPRTSGSDEQFF
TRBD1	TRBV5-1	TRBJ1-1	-	TGCGCCAGCAGCTTCTCCAGGGGGCTCAGTTACACTGAAGCTTTCTTT	CASSFSRGLSYTEAFF
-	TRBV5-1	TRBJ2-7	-	TGCGCCAGCAGCTTGCAGGGGTTGGACGAGCAGTACTTC	CASSLQGLDEQYF
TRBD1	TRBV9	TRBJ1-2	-	TGTGCCAGCAGCGTAGAGACAGGGAACTATGGCTACACCTTC	CASSVETGNYGYTF
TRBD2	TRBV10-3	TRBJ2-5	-	TGTGCCATCAGTCCCGGGACTAGGCTGGGGGAGACCCAGTACTTC	CAISPGTRLGETQYF
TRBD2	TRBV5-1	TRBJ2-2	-	TGCGCCAGCAGCGCGGGAGGTTGGACCGGGGAGCTGTTTTTT	CASSAGGWTGELFF
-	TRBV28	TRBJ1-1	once	TGTGCCAGCAGGAGGCAGAACACTGAAGCTTTCTTT	CASRRQNTEAFF
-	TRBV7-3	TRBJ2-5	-	TGTGCCAGCAGTTTGCTAGGGGGAGAGACCCAGTACTTC	CASSLLGGETQYF
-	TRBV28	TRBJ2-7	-	TGTGCCAGCCTAAAAAAGATAGGGTCCTACGAGCAGTACTTC	CASLKKIGSYEQYF
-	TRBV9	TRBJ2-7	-	TGTGCCAGCAGCGTAGCCCCGGGCTACGAGCAGTACTTC	CASSVAPGYEQYF
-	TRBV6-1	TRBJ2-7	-	TGTGCCAGCAGTGAACCGGACAGCCTCCCCAAGTACTTC	CASSEPDSLPKYF
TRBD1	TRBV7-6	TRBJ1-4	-	TGTGCCAGCAGCTTTACAGGGGGCGTCGGCCCTAGTAGTGAAAAACTGTTTTTT	CASSFTGGVGPSSEKLFF
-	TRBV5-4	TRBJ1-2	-	TGTGCCAGCAGCTGGGGACATGGCTACACCTTC	CASSWGHGYTF
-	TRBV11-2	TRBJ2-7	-	TGTGCCAGCAGATCCGGGACTCACTACTACGAGCAGTACTTC	CASRSGTHYYEQYF
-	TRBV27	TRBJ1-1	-	TGTGCCAGCAGTTACAGAGCGAACACTGAAGCTTTCTTT	CASSYRANTEAFF
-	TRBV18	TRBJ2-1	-	TGTGCCAGCTCACCTTGGGAGACCACCTACAATGAGCAGTTCTTC	CASSPWETTYNEQFF
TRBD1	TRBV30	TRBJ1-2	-	TGTGCCTGGACAGGGGGCGTCTATGGCTACACCTTC	CAWTGGVYGYTF
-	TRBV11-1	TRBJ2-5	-	TGTGCCAGCAGCTTCGTAACGGGGAGTCAAGAGACCCAGTACTTC	CASSFVTGSQETQYF
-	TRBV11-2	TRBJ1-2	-	TGTGCCAGCAGCCCCGCGGGGAAGGTAGACTATGGCTACACCTTC	CASSPAGKVDYGYTF
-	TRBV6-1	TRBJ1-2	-	TGTGCCAGCAAGGGGTTTAACTATGGCTACACCTTC	CASKGFNYGYTF
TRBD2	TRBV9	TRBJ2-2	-	TGTGCCAGCAGCGTAGGAGCGGGAGGAACCGGGGAGCTGTTTTTT	CASSVGAGGTGELFF
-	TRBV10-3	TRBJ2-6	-	TGTGCCATCAGTGGGGGCGCTGGGGCCAACGTCCTGACTTTC	CAISGGAGANVLTF
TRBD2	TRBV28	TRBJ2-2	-	TGTGCCAGCTCCCCCCGGGACTACAAAAGTACCGGGGAGCTGTTTTTT	CASSPRDYKSTGELFF
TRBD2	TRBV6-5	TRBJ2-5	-	TGTGCCAGCAGTATACTAGCGGGAGAGACCCAGTACTTC	CASSILAGETQYF
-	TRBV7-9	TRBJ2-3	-	TGTGCCAGCAGCTTAGGCAGCACAGATACGCAGTATTTT	CASSLGSTDTQYF
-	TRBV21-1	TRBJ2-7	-	TGTGCCAGCAGCAAAGGGGTTTACGAGCAGTACTTC	CASSKGVYEQYF
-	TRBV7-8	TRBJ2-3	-	TGTGCCAGCAGCTTAGGTCGGGAGCGGACAGATACGCAGTATTTT	CASSLGRERTDTQYF
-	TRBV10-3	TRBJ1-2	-	TGTGCCACCCGTGTCGCAGGGGCTCATGGCTACACCTTC	CATRVAGAHGYTF
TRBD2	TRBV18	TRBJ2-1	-	TGTGCCAGCTCACCACGACTAGCGGGGGCCAGCTCCTACAATGAGCAGTTCTTC	CASSPRLAGASSYNEQFF
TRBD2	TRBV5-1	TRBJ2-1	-	TGCGCCAGCACCCGAACTAGCGGCAATGAGCAGTTCTTC	CASTRTSGNEQFF
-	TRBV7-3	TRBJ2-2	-	TGTGCCAGCAGTTTAAAGGGCGGGATTGGGGAGCTGTTTTTT	CASSLKGGIGELFF
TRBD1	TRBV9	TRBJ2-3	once	TGTGCCAGCAGCGCCCAGGACAGGGTCGGGGCCACAGATACGCAGTATTTT	CASSAQDRVGATDTQYF
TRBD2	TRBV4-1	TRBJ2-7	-	TGCGCCAGCAGCCATGGACTAGACTACGAGCAGTACTTC	CASSHGLDYEQYF
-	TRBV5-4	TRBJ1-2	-	TGTGCCAGCAGCCGACAGATCTATGGCTACACCTTC	CASSRQIYGYTF